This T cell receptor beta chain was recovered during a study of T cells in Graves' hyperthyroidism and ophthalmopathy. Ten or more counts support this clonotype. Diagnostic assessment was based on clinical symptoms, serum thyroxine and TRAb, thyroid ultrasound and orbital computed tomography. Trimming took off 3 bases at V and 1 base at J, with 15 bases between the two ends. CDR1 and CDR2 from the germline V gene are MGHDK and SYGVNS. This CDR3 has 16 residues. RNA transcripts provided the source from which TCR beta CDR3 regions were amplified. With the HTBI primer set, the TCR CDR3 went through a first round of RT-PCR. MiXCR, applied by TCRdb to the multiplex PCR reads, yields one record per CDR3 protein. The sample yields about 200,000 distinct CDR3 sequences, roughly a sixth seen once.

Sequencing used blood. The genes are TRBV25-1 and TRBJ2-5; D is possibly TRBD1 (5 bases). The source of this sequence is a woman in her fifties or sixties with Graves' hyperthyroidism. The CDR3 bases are TGTGCCAGCAGTGAGATCTCCCAGGGTTTCCAAGAGACCCAGTACTTC. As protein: CASSEISQGFQETQYF. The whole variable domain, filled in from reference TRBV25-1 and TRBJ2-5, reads EADIYQTPRYLVIGTGKKITLECSQTMGHDKMYWYQQDPGMELHLIHYSYGVNSTEKGDLSSESTVSRIRTEHFPLTLESARPSHTSQYLCASSEISQGFQETQYFGPGTRLLVL.